The 16 T cell receptor beta chains below come from one sample, sequenced in a study of T cells after yellow fever vaccination. Using its own MiXCR run on the 5' RACE reads, TCRdb lists one record per CDR3 protein. The data contain about 260,000 distinct CDR3 sequences, 10% to 15% of them singletons. This specimen was CD4+ T cells sorted from PBMCs, taken 45 days after the yellow fever booster vaccination. The receptor set was obtained from a man younger than 40 who received the YFV17D yellow fever vaccine.

The chain recombines TRBV6-1 with TRBJ2-5; 8 bases are shared with TRBD2. Trimming removed 7 bases from V and 5 bases from J; junction bases left unmatched: 15. The CDR3 length is 16 residues. Germline V gene sequence: CDR1 MNHNS, CDR2 SASEGT. The CDR3 DNA is TGTGCCAGCACCCCGGGGGGGTACGTGGTTGGGGAGACCCAGTACTTC. It translates to CASTPGGYVVGETQYF.

This chain connects TRBV7-6 to TRBJ2-1; 8 nucleotides agree with TRBD1. Germline assignment: CDR1 SGHVS and CDR2 FNYEAQ. V was clipped by 2 bases and J by 1 base; unmatched bases: 10. There are 18 residues in the CDR3. DNA for the CDR3: TGTGCCAGCAGCTTAAGACAGGGGAACGGTCTGTCCTACAATGAGCAGTTCTTC. This codes for CASSLRQGNGLSYNEQFF.

This chain links TRBV19 with TRBJ1-5, with 7 bases lining up with TRBD1. Per the germline V gene, CDR1 is LNHDA and CDR2 is SQIVND (reference sequence). The CDR3 loop spans 17 amino acids. With V trimmed by 7 bases and J by 1 base, 13 bases remained unmatched. The CDR3 nucleotides read TGTGCCAGTACCGACCCAGGGGGGGGTTTGAGCAATCAGCCCCAGCATTTT. Translated, it gives CASTDPGGGLSNQPQHF.

The chain recombines TRBV27 with TRBJ2-7, with a possible D match to TRBD1 (6 bases). CDR1 and CDR2 from the germline V gene are MNHEY and SMNVEV (reference sequence). The CDR3 runs 17 residues. The V end was cut by 5 bases, the J end by 4 bases, with 24 bases between. The CDR3 loop is CASSPGARRGSRYEQYF. CDR3 DNA sequence: TGTGCCAGCAGTCCAGGGGCTAGGAGAGGGTCTCGGTACGAGCAGTACTTC.

The CDR3 reads CASSPPGGGETQYF. CDR3 sequence (DNA): TGTGCCAGCAGCCCCCCAGGGGGCGGAGAGACCCAGTACTTC. V gene TRBV7-9 combines with J gene TRBJ2-5, with 8 bases matching TRBD1. The germline CDR1 and CDR2 sequences are SEHNR and FQNEAQ (reference sequence). The CDR3 spans 14 residues. J was trimmed by 4 bases and V by 5 bases; bases with no gene match: 6.

This clonotype came up a few times. The chain joins TRBV4-3 to TRBJ2-3; tentatively, D is TRBD2 (6 bases). This CDR3 has 15 residues. CDR1 and CDR2 from the germline V gene are LGHNA and YSLEER. Trimming pared 4 bases from V and 2 bases from J, leaving 13 bases between. This CDR3 is CASSPGLHNTDTQYF. For the CDR3, the DNA is TGCGCCAGCAGCCCTGGACTACATAACACAGATACGCAGTATTTT.

The chain joins TRBV5-1 to TRBJ2-1; the match to TRBD1 covers 10 bases. V trimming: 4 bases; J trimming: 4 bases; junction bases outside the gene matches: 8. CDR1 and CDR2 (germline): SGHRS, YFSETQ. The CDR3 covers 16 residues. This CDR3 is CASSRSGQGLYNEQFF. CDR3 DNA: TGCGCCAGCAGCCGATCGGGACAGGGGTTATACAATGAGCAGTTCTTC.

As to this clonotype: The conserved final phenylalanine or tryptophan is absent from the CDR3, which likely points to a read error. The chain recombines TRBV18 with TRBJ2-3, with D perhaps being TRBD1 or TRBD2 (7 bases each). Per germline, CDR1 KGHSH and CDR2 LQKENI. This CDR3 spans 15 amino acids. Deletions cut 5 bases from V and 3 bases from J, with 15 bases between. The CDR3 is CASSVNRGGTDTQYL. In DNA form, the CDR3 reads TGTGCCAGCTCAGTCAACAGGGGAGGGACAGATACGCAGTATCTT.

The genes are TRBV7-2 and TRBJ2-3; TRBD1 matches at 9 bases. The germline V gene has CDR1 SGHTA and CDR2 FQGNSA. J lost 2 bases, V lost 4 bases, and 7 bases had no gene match. This CDR3 spans 16 amino acids. The CDR3 DNA is TGTGCCAGCAGCTCCCTCTGGGACAGGGACACAGATACGCAGTATTTT. This encodes CASSSLWDRDTDTQYF.

This CDR3 reads CASGSRGGREQYF. As DNA, the CDR3 is TGTGCCAGCGGGAGTAGAGGCGGGAGGGAGCAGTACTTC. The J gene is TRBJ2-7, the V gene TRBV2; 8 bases are a match to TRBD2. J was trimmed by 7 bases and V by 8 bases; bases with no gene match: 10. The CDR3 is 13 residues long. Germline CDR1 reads SNHLY; CDR2 reads FYNNEI.

The chain employs TRBV20-1 and TRBJ2-3; 11 nucleotides agree with TRBD2. V shed 5 bases and J 0 bases; nucleotides not matched to a gene: 7. The CDR3 consists of 16 residues. CDR1 DFQATT and CDR2 SNEGSKA come from the germline V gene (reference sequence). CDR3 residues: CSASTGLAVSTDTQYF. CDR3 DNA: TGCAGTGCTTCAACGGGACTAGCGGTTAGCACAGATACGCAGTATTTT.

V usage is TRBV24-1 and J usage is TRBJ2-3; weak D call: TRBD1 (5 bases). V lost 4 bases and J 2 bases, leaving 18 bases between the germline ends. Germline lookup yields CDR1 KGHDR and CDR2 SFDVKD. The CDR3 consists of 17 residues. The CDR3 protein is CATSDRPGRTLTDTQYF. The CDR3 DNA follows: TGTGCCACCAGTGACCGTCCAGGGCGCACACTCACAGATACGCAGTATTTT.

The V gene is TRBV5-1, the J gene TRBJ2-7, with D possibly TRBD1 on 5 matching bases. The CDR3 loop spans 12 amino acids. The germline CDR1 and CDR2 sequences are SGHRS and YFSETQ. With 2 bases removed from V and 7 bases from J, the gap between germline ends came to 10 bases. The CDR3 nucleotides are TGCGCCAGCAGCTTTCCGACAGATGAGCAGTACTTC. It yields the protein CASSFPTDEQYF.

This clonotype was recorded many times. V gene TRBV20-1 combines with J gene TRBJ2-7; 7 bases fit TRBD1. This CDR3 contains 11 residues. CDR1 DFQATT and CDR2 SNEGSKA come from the germline V gene (reference sequence). CDR3 in amino acids: CSTGQTYEQYF. DNA of the CDR3: TGCAGCACGGGACAGACCTACGAGCAGTACTTC.

The CDR3 region has the DNA TGCGCCAGCGTCCCAGGGGGATCGAACTATGGCTACACCTTC. The encoded protein is CASVPGGSNYGYTF. V and J are TRBV5-1 and TRBJ1-2; 7 bases match TRBD1. With V trimmed by 7 bases and J by 2 bases, 8 bases remained unmatched. Germline V gene lookup returns CDR1 SGHRS and CDR2 YFSETQ. This CDR3 comprises 14 residues.

Many counts were recorded for this clonotype. The chain combines TRBV7-2 with TRBJ2-7, with 12 positions matching TRBD2. Germline V gene lookup returns CDR1 SGHTA and CDR2 FQGNSA. V was clipped by 1 base and J by 7 bases; unmatched bases: 8. CDR3 length: 16 amino acids. CDR3 sequence reads: CASSLVLAGGPGEQYF. The CDR3 nucleotides read TGTGCCAGCAGCTTAGTCCTAGCGGGAGGGCCAGGGGAGCAGTACTTC.